Below, one T cell receptor beta chain is given with its context. CDR1 and CDR2 from the germline V gene are GTSNPN and SVGIG (reference sequence). The CDR3 extends over 15 amino acids. With 5 bases clipped from V and 4 bases from J, the junction kept 10 bases outside the gene matches. The data stem from a study of blood T cell repertoires in COVID-19. Sequencing was performed with immunoSEQ multiplex PCR; in TCRdb, only in-frame clones are kept and a portion is missing. The sample lists over 120,000 clones; just under 85% were seen once. The V and J genes are TRBV30 and TRBJ1-2; 10 bases map to TRBD1. This TCR derives from a man aged 45-65 years who had recovered from COVID-19. Sequencing was carried out using PBMCs or T cells enriched from blood (not recorded which). The CDR3 coding sequence is TGTGCCTGGGATGGACAGGGGGGGCCCTTCTATGGCTACACCTTC. Its protein is CAWDGQGGPFYGYTF.